This TCR beta chain is from a study of T cell changes during pregnancy in multiple sclerosis. Trimming left V 5 bases short and J 2 bases short, with 5 bases between. CDR1 is SGHTA, CDR2 FQGNSA, per germline. The CDR3 covers 12 residues. The method was immunoSEQ multiplex PCR; TCRdb's version includes in-frame clones alone and lacks a portion of them. Of 60,000 to 75,000 clones listed, about 92% are singletons. This receptor was taken from a female donor with multiple sclerosis, enrolled in a pregnancy study. The input for sequencing was peripheral blood, taken after pregnancy. The chain uses TRBV7-2 and TRBJ2-3; D uncertain. Written as DNA, the CDR3 is TGTGCCAGCAGCCTGTACACAGATACGCAGTATTTT. This codes for CASSLYTDTQYF.